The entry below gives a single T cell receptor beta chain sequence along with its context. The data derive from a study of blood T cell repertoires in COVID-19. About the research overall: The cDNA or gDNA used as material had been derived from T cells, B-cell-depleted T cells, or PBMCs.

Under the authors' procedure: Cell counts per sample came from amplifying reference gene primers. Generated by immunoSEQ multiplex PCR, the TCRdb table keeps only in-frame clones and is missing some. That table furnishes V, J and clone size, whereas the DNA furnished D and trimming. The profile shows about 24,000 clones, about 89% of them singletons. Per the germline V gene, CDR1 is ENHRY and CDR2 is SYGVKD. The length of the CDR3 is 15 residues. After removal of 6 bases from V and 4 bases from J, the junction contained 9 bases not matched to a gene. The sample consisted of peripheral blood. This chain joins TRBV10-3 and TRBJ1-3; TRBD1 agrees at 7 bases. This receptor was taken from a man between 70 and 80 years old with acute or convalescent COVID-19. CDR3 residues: CAIRDTGVRGNTIYF. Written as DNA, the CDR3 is TGTGCCATCAGAGACACAGGGGTGAGGGGAAACACCATATATTTT.